Listed here are 5 T cell receptor beta chains from one sample, sequenced in a study of OX40 agonist ivuxolimab in advanced cancers. Sequenced by immunoSEQ multiplex PCR; TCRdb stores in-frame clones only, minus some. The repertoire holds 94,000 or so clones, with less than 85% as singletons. Source: CD4+ or CD8+ T cells sorted from blood, taken in a trial of the OX40 agonist ivuxolimab. The receptors come from an adult with an advanced solid tumor such as melanoma, head and neck, liver or kidney cancer.

The chain employs TRBV18 and TRBJ1-2, with a weak D call TRBD1 (6 bases). Deletions cut 3 bases from V and 8 bases from J, with 22 bases between. Germline-derived CDR1 and CDR2 are KGHSH and LQKENI. The length of the CDR3 is 16 residues. In DNA form, the CDR3 reads TGTGCCAGCTCACCGACCGGGCTGGAGGGGGGCGGCGGCTACACCTTC. Protein product: CASSPTGLEGGGGYTF.

The chain couples TRBV27 to TRBJ1-4; D unresolved. Germline V gene lookup returns CDR1 MNHEY and CDR2 SMNVEV (reference sequence). The CDR3 has 13 amino acids. In DNA, the CDR3 is TGTACATTGACCGCCTGGGGTAATGAAAAACTGTTTTTT. This sequence encodes CTLTAWGNEKLFF.

The chain links TRBV5-1 to TRBJ2-5; TRBD2 agrees at 8 bases. V was pared by 4 bases and J by 5 bases, with 10 bases of the junction left unmatched. The CDR3 consists of 15 residues. Germline values: CDR1 SGHRS, CDR2 YFSETQ. This chain's CDR3 is CASSSTLAVGETQYF. The CDR3 coding sequence is TGCGCCAGCAGCAGCACACTAGCGGTGGGGGAGACCCAGTACTTC. Looking up the rest from reference TRBV5-1 and TRBJ2-5 gives the full variable domain: KAGVTQTPRYLIKTRGQQVTLSCSPISGHRSVSWYQQTPGQGLQFLFEYFSETQRNKGNFPGRFSGRQFSNSRSEMNVSTLELGDSALYLCASSSTLAVGETQYFGPGTRLLVL.

This clone appeared a few times. The V and J genes are TRBV19 and TRBJ2-2, with D hard to call. CDR1 is LNHDA, CDR2 SQIVND, per germline (reference sequence). The CDR3 has 15 residues. The V end lost 3 bases, the J end lost 7 bases, and 15 bases lay between the germline ends. The CDR3 region is CASSIPALGIGELFF. The DNA for the CDR3 is TGTGCCAGTAGTATCCCTGCTCTGGGGATCGGGGAGCTGTTTTTT. The full variable domain, completed using reference TRBV19 and TRBJ2-2, is DGGITQSPKYLFRKEGQNVTLSCEQNLNHDAMYWYRQDPGQGLRLIYYSQIVNDFQKGDIAEGYSVSREKKESFPLTVTSAQKNPTAFYLCASSIPALGIGELFFGEGSRLTVL.

The chain links TRBV6-1 to TRBJ2-1; 7 nucleotides align to TRBD2. The CDR3 spans 13 residues. The trim removed 7 bases at V and 3 bases at J, leaving 3 bases unmatched. The V gene's germline CDR1 is MNHNS and CDR2 SASEGT. The CDR3: CASNPSGYNEQFF. As DNA, the CDR3 is TGTGCCAGCAATCCTAGCGGCTACAATGAGCAGTTCTTC.